This TCR beta chain was recovered during a study of metastatic and nonmetastatic thyroid tumors (dated by TCRdb to 2020 to 2022). Broadly, across the study: Repertoires from peripheral blood and from tumor or nodule tissue samples of malignant and benign thyroid patients were compared. General study outcomes and caveats: In both blood and tumor samples, malignant tumors were reported to have significantly higher TCR beta diversity than benign nodules.

This clone was recorded many times. Its binding antigen is unknown. Base quality data are lacking; no much larger clone is found one base away. Preparation of the library involved PCR. Data came from an Illumina HiSeq 4000. The TCR beta-chain CDR3 region of each patient was profiled by high-throughput sequencing. The published analysis was carried out like this. CDR3 differences across clinicopathological groups were used to build a classifier for discriminating distant-metastatic papillary thyroid cancer patients. To measure repertoire diversity the researchers used the Shannon index, while the Morisita-Horn index served to gauge how similar the tumor and blood repertoires were. TCRdb passed the public sequencing reads through fastp at Q25 and MiXCR, retaining productive beta sequences. The V and J calls, along with clone size, are taken from TCRdb and not from the paper's own processing. Across this sample there are under 40,000 clones, with roughly 17% seen only once. The ten top clones hold about 6.8% of the sample.

No treatment had been received by any patient before thyroid surgery. Using T-cell receptor beta sequencing, the researchers looked back retrospectively at clinical samples from patients, gathered between about 2011 and 2018. The sequencing sample was made of blood. The receptor's source is a male donor with papillary thyroid cancer or a benign thyroid nodule (not recorded which). Some clones in this sample may be carry-over from other donors' samples.

The sequenced DNA is TGTGCCAGCACCTCCCTGGGTACTAGCGGGTTAGATACGCAGTATTTT. Its translation is CASTSLGTSGLDTQYF. The chain is made from TRBV2 and TRBJ2-3, with TRBD2 identical over 9 junction bases. In the germline V gene, CDR1 corresponds to SNHLY and CDR2 to FYNNEI. Trimming removed 7 bases from V and 5 bases from J; the gene matches leave 13 bases unexplained. The CDR3, from cysteine to phenylalanine, totals 16 residues. Only the CDR3 region is kept as DNA, spanning 48 bases read in frame from base 1.